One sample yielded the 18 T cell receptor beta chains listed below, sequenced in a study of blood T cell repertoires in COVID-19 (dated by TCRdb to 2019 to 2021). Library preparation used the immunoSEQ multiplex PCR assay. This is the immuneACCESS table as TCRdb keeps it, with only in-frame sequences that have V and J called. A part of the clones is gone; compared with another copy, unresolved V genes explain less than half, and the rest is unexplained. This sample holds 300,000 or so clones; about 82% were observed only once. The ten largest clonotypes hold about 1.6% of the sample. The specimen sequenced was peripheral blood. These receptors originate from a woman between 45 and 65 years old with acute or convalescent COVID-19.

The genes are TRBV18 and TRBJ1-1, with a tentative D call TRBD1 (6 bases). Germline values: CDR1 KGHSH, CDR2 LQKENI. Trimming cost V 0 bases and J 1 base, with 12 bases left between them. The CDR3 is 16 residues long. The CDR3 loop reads CASSPPGAERNTEAFF. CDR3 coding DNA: TGTGCCAGCTCACCACCGGGGGCAGAAAGGAACACTGAAGCTTTCTTT.

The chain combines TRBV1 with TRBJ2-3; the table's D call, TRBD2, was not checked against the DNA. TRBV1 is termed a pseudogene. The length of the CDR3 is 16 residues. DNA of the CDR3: TGCACCAGCAGCCAAGAACTGGCGGGAGGGCCCGATACGCAGTATTTT. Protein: CTSSQELAGGPDTQYF.

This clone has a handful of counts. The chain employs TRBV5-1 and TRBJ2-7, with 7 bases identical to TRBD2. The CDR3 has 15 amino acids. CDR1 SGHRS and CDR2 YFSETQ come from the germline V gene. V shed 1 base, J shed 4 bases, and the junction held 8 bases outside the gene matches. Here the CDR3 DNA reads TGCGCCAGCAGCTTGTCCGGGGGGACGGTTTACGAGCAGTACTTC. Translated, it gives CASSLSGGTVYEQYF.

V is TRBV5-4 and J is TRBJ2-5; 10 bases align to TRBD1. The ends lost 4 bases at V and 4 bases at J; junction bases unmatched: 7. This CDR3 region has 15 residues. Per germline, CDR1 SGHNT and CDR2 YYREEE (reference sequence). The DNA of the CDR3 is TGTGCCAGCAGCCAGGGACAGGGGTGGGGAGAGACCCAGTACTTC. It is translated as CASSQGQGWGETQYF.

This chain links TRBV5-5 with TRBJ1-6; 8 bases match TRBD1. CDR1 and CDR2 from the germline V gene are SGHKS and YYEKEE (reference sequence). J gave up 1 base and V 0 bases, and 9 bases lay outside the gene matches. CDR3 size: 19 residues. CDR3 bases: TGTGCCAGCAGCTTGGTGCAGGGGGCGCCGAGGTCCTATAATTCACCCCTCCACTTT. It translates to CASSLVQGAPRSYNSPLHF.

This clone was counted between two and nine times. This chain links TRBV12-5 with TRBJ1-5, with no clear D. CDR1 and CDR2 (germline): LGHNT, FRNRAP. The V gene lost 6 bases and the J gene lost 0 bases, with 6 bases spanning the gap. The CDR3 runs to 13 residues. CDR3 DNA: TGTGCTAGTGGACGGGATAGCAATCAGCCCCAGCATTTT. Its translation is CASGRDSNQPQHF.

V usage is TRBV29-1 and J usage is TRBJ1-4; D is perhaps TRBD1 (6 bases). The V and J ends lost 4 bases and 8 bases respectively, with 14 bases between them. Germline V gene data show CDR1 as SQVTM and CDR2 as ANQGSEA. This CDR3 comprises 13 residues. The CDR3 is CSVGGGAGEKLFF. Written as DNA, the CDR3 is TGCAGCGTTGGGGGGGGCGCTGGGGAAAAACTGTTTTTT.

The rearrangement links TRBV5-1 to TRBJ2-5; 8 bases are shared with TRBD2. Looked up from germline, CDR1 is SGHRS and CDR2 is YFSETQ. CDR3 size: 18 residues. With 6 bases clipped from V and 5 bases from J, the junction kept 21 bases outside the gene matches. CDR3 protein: CASTPAGGISGTRETQYF. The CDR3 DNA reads TGCGCCAGCACACCCGCCGGAGGAATTAGCGGGACGAGGGAGACCCAGTACTTC.

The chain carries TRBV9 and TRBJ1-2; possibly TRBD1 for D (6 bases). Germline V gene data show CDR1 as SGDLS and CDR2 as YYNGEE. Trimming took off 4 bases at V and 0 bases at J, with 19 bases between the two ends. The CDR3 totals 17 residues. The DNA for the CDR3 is TGTGCCAGCAGCCCTCGTTTGGGGGCAGAACCTAACTATGGCTACACCTTC. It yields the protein CASSPRLGAEPNYGYTF.

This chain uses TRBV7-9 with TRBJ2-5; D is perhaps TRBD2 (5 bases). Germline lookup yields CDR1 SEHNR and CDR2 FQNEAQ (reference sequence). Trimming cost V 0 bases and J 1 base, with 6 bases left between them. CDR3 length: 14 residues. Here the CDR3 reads CASSLARGQETQYF. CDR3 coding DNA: TGTGCCAGCAGCTTAGCCCGGGGCCAAGAGACCCAGTACTTC.

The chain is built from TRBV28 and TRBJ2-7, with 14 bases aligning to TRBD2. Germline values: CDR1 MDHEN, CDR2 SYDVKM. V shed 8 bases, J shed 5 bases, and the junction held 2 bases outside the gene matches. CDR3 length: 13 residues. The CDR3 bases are TGTGCCAGCCGGACTAGCGGGAGGAACGAGCAGTACTTC. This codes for CASRTSGRNEQYF. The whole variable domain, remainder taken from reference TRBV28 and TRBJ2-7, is DVKVTQSSRYLVKRTGEKVFLECVQDMDHENMFWYRQDPGLGLRLIYFSYDVKMKEKGDIPEGYSVSREKKERFSLILESASTNQTSMYLCASRTSGRNEQYFGPGTRLTVT.

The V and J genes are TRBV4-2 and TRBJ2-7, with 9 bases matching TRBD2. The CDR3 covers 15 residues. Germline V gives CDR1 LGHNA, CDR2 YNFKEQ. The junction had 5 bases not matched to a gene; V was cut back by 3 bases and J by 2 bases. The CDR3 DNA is TGTGCCAGCAGCCAGGGTCTAGCGGGACCCTACGAGCAGTACTTC. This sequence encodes CASSQGLAGPYEQYF.

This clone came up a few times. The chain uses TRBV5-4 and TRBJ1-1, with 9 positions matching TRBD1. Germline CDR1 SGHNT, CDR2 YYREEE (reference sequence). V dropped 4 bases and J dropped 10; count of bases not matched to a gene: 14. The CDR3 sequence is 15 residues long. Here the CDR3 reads CASSLRDRAREGAFF. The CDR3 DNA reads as TGTGCCAGCAGCCTCCGGGACAGGGCTAGAGAAGGAGCTTTCTTT. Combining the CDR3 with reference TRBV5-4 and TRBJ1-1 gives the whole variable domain ETGVTQSPTHLIKTRGQQVTLRCSSQSGHNTVSWYQQALGQGPQFIFQYYREEENGRGNFPPRFSGLQFPNYSSELNVNALELDDSALYLCASSLRDRAREGAFFGQGTRLTVV.

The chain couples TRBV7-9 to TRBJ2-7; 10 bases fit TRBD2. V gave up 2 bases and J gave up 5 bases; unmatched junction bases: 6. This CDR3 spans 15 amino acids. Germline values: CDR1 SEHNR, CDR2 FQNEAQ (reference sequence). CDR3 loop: CASSLLAGVGNEQYF. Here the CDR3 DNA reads TGTGCCAGCAGCTTACTAGCGGGAGTGGGGAACGAGCAGTACTTC.

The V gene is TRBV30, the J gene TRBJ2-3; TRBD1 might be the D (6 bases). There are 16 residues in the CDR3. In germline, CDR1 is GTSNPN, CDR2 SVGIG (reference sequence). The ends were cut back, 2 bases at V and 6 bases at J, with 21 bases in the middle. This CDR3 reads CAWSSPGTQKGDTQYF. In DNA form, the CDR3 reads TGTGCCTGGAGTAGTCCCGGGACACAAAAAGGGGATACGCAGTATTTT.

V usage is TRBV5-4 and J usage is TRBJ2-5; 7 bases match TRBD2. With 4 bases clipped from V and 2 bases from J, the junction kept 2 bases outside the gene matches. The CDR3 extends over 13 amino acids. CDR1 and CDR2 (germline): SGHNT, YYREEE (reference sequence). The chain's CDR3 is CASSRGLQETQYF. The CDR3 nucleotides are TGTGCCAGCAGCCGGGGACTACAAGAGACCCAGTACTTC.

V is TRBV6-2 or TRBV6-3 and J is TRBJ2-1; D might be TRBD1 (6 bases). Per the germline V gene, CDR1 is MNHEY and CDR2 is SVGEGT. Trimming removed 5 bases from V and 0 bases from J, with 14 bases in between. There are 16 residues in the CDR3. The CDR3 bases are TGTGCCAGCAGTCCCCAGGGGTGGAGCTCCTACAATGAGCAGTTCTTC. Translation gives CASSPQGWSSYNEQFF.

The DNA of the CDR3 is TGTGCCAGCAGCTTAAGGACAGGGGGTGTCGAAAAACTGTTTTTT. Its protein product is CASSLRTGGVEKLFF. The chain is built from TRBV7-8 and TRBJ1-4; 10 bases agree with TRBD1. This CDR3 is built from 15 residues. The J segment lost 8 bases and the V segment lost 2 bases, leaving 5 bases of the junction unmatched. Germline CDR1 reads SGHVS; CDR2 reads FQNEAQ.